The 27 T cell receptor beta chains in this list originate from one sample, sequenced in a study of CD8 T cells in Susac syndrome. An input of roughly 0.45 to 1 ug of RNA was subjected to reverse transcription using random hexamers. TCRdb re-called the immunoSEQ multiplex PCR reads through MiXCR, storing one row per CDR3 protein. Of about 150,000 distinct CDR3 sequences listed, roughly nine tenths are singletons. Sequencing was done on a sample of CD4+ T cells from PBMCs. All receptors derive from a human donor in good health.

The chain employs TRBV6-1 and TRBJ1-1; the match to TRBD1 covers 12 bases. V was clipped by 5 bases and J by 1 base; unmatched bases: 8. Looked up from germline, CDR1 is MNHNS and CDR2 is SASEGT. The CDR3 extends over 17 amino acids. The CDR3 region has the DNA TGTGCCAGCAGTCCGCCGGGACAGGGGGCTCCGAACACTGAAGCTTTCTTT. Translated, it gives CASSPPGQGAPNTEAFF.

The chain uses TRBV5-1 and TRBJ1-1; maybe TRBD1 (6 bases). V dropped 4 bases and J dropped 4 bases, with 11 bases sitting between them. In germline, CDR1 is SGHRS, CDR2 YFSETQ. This CDR3 comprises 13 residues. The CDR3 DNA is TGCGCCAGCAGCCCTACAGGGTCCACTGAAGCTTTCTTT. Its protein product is CASSPTGSTEAFF.

The chain carries TRBV5-4 and TRBJ2-2; D possibly corresponds to TRBD2 (5 bases). CDR1 is SGHNT, CDR2 YYREEE, per germline (reference sequence). The CDR3 has 15 amino acids. The V and J ends lost 2 bases and 0 bases respectively, with 8 bases between them. This CDR3 is CASSLDYTNTGELFF. The CDR3 region has the DNA TGTGCCAGCAGCTTAGACTACACGAACACCGGGGAGCTGTTTTTT.

This clonotype has more than one count but fewer than ten. The chain carries TRBV19 and TRBJ2-1; the D call may be TRBD1 or TRBD2 (5 bases each). V lost 4 bases to trimming and J lost 1 base, with 11 bases between them. The germline V gene encodes CDR1 LNHDA and CDR2 SQIVND (reference sequence). CDR3 length equals 15 residues. The DNA for the CDR3 is TGTGCCAGTAGTAATGGGGGAGCTTCCTACAATGAGCAGTTCTTC. Its protein product is CASSNGGASYNEQFF.

The CDR3 sequence is CASSPGHQGLAGAFSSYEQYF. The CDR3 DNA follows: TGCGCCAGCAGCCCAGGGCACCAGGGACTAGCGGGTGCCTTTAGCTCCTACGAGCAGTACTTC. The chain is built from TRBV5-1 and TRBJ2-7; 12 bases line up with TRBD2. The CDR3 totals 21 residues. The V and J ends lost 4 bases and 0 bases, in that order; junction bases with no gene match: 20. The germline V gene has CDR1 SGHRS and CDR2 YFSETQ.

This clonotype was counted a single time. The chain couples TRBV5-1 to TRBJ1-1; no clear D gene. Germline V gene sequence: CDR1 SGHRS, CDR2 YFSETQ. There are 13 residues in the CDR3. V lost 4 bases and J 1 base, leaving 8 bases between the germline ends. The CDR3, as DNA: TGCGCCAGCAGCCTAGACGCGAACACTGAAGCTTTCTTT. The encoded protein is CASSLDANTEAFF.

The chain uses TRBV6-1 and TRBJ1-4; 9 bases fit TRBD1. There are 15 residues in the CDR3. Germline-derived CDR1 and CDR2 are MNHNS and SASEGT. V shed 3 bases and J 7 bases; nucleotides not matched to a gene: 6. The CDR3 DNA reads TGTGCCAGCAGTGACCCGGGACAGGGAGGTGAAAAACTGTTTTTT. Protein product: CASSDPGQGGEKLFF.

The V and J genes are TRBV18 and TRBJ2-1; D may be TRBD2 (5 bases). V was shortened by 0 bases and J by 6 bases, with 9 bases between the two germline ends. This CDR3 is 14 amino acids long. Looked up from germline, CDR1 is KGHSH and CDR2 is LQKENI. Here the CDR3 reads CASSPPQEANEQFF. CDR3 bases: TGTGCCAGCTCACCACCCCAGGAGGCCAATGAGCAGTTCTTC.

The chain carries TRBV4-1 and TRBJ1-5; TRBD1 is a possible D gene (6 bases). The CDR3 is 18 residues long. Per the germline V gene, CDR1 is MGHRA and CDR2 is YSYEKL. Trimming took 4 bases from V and 1 from J, leaving 20 bases between them. The CDR3 sequence is CASSLKGLDSTSNQPQHF. CDR3 DNA: TGCGCCAGCAGCCTAAAGGGCCTGGACAGCACAAGCAATCAGCCCCAGCATTTT.

This clonotype was seen just once. The J gene is TRBJ1-4, the V gene TRBV15; a weak D match, TRBD1 (6 bases). CDR3 size: 14 residues. Trimming removed 9 bases from V and 5 bases from J, with 16 bases in between. CDR1 and CDR2 from the germline V gene are LNHNV and YYDKDF (reference sequence). CDR3 bases: TGTGCCACAAGTCTTTGGGGGGCGAATGAAAAACTGTTTTTT. Protein: CATSLWGANEKLFF. Variable domain in full (rest from reference TRBV15 and TRBJ1-4): DAMVIQNPRYQVTQFGKPVTLSCSQTLNHNVMYWYQQKSSQAPKLLFHYYDKDFNNEADTPDNFQSRRPNTSFCFLDIRSPGLGDTAMYLCATSLWGANEKLFFGSGTQLSVL.

The rearrangement links TRBV5-4 to TRBJ1-6; D not resolved. CDR1 SGHNT and CDR2 YYREEE come from the germline V gene (reference sequence). V was pared by 1 base and J by 5 bases, with 7 bases between. This CDR3 comprises 14 residues. The CDR3 is CASSLSTDNSPLHF. The CDR3 DNA is TGTGCCAGCAGCTTGTCAACGGATAATTCACCCCTCCACTTT.

The CDR3 DNA reads as TGTGCCAGCTCACCCACCGGTCGGAAAAACATTCAGTACTTC. Protein sequence: CASSPTGRKNIQYF. The J gene is TRBJ2-4, the V gene TRBV18, with D unclear. V lost 3 bases and J lost 4, with 10 bases in between. The V gene's germline CDR1 is KGHSH and CDR2 LQKENI. The CDR3 consists of 14 residues.

The chain couples TRBV5-1 to TRBJ2-5; TRBD1 or TRBD2 may be the D gene (6 bases each). The CDR3 contains 15 residues. V lost 4 bases to trimming and J lost 4 bases, with 17 bases between them. From germline, CDR1 is SGHRS and CDR2 YFSETQ. CDR3 protein: CASSLSGDWRETQYF. CDR3 bases: TGCGCCAGCAGCCTCTCAGGGGACTGGAGAGAGACCCAGTACTTC. Combining the CDR3 with reference TRBV5-1 and TRBJ2-5 gives the whole variable domain KAGVTQTPRYLIKTRGQQVTLSCSPISGHRSVSWYQQTPGQGLQFLFEYFSETQRNKGNFPGRFSGRQFSNSRSEMNVSTLELGDSALYLCASSLSGDWRETQYFGPGTRLLVL.

Comment on this clonotype: One end of the junction varies from germline; a read error may be responsible. The genes are TRBV18 and TRBJ2-7; TRBD1 might be the D (5 bases). Germline V gene lookup returns CDR1 KGHSH and CDR2 LQKENI. The CDR3 totals 12 residues. The CDR3 DNA reads TGTGCCGGCTCCGGACAAACCGGCGAGCAGTACTTC. It translates to CAGSGQTGEQYF.

The chain is built from TRBV25-1 and TRBJ2-3; D might be TRBD1 (6 bases). From germline, CDR1 is MGHDK and CDR2 SYGVNS. The CDR3 totals 15 residues. V lost 4 bases to trimming and J lost 2 bases, with 13 bases between them. The CDR3 here is CASSVRTDYTDTQYF. For the CDR3, the DNA is TGTGCCAGCAGTGTCCGGACAGACTACACAGATACGCAGTATTTT. The whole variable domain, remainder taken from reference TRBV25-1 and TRBJ2-3, is EADIYQTPRYLVIGTGKKITLECSQTMGHDKMYWYQQDPGMELHLIHYSYGVNSTEKGDLSSESTVSRIRTEHFPLTLESARPSHTSQYLCASSVRTDYTDTQYFGPGTRLTVL.

This chain connects TRBV7-2 to TRBJ1-6; 10 bases agree with TRBD1. The CDR3 extends over 15 amino acids. The germline V gene has CDR1 SGHTA and CDR2 FQGNSA. Unmatched junction bases numbered 7, after V lost 4 bases and J lost 10 bases. The CDR3 DNA reads TGTGCCAGCAGCTCAGTGGGGGACAGGGGATCACCCCTCCACTTT. It translates to CASSSVGDRGSPLHF.

The chain employs TRBV14 and TRBJ2-1; 12 bases map to TRBD2. Germline V gene data show CDR1 as SGHDN and CDR2 as FVKESK. V was clipped by 4 bases and J by 4 bases; unmatched bases: 5. The CDR3 loop spans 16 amino acids. CDR3 region: CASSRWTSGVYNEQFF. The DNA for the CDR3 is TGTGCCAGCAGCCGCTGGACTAGCGGGGTGTACAATGAGCAGTTCTTC. Combining the CDR3 with reference TRBV14 and TRBJ2-1 gives the whole variable domain EAGVTQFPSHSVIEKGQTVTLRCDPISGHDNLYWYRRVMGKEIKFLLHFVKESKQDESGMPNNRFLAERTGGTYSTLKVQPAELEDSGVYFCASSRWTSGVYNEQFFGPGTRLTVL.

The genes are TRBV5-1 and TRBJ2-1; the D gene is possibly TRBD2 (6 bases). V lost 6 bases to trimming and J lost 8 bases, with 21 bases between them. CDR3 length: 15 residues. Germline V gene data show CDR1 as SGHRS and CDR2 as YFSETQ. CDR3 in amino acids: CASTMALASYDEQFF. The CDR3 DNA sequence: TGCGCCAGCACCATGGCGCTAGCGTCTTATGATGAGCAGTTCTTC.

V gene TRBV29-1 combines with J gene TRBJ1-5; 9 nucleotides agree with TRBD1. The germline gives CDR1 SQVTM, CDR2 ANQGSEA. This CDR3 is 12 amino acids long. Unmatched junction bases numbered 2, after V lost 5 bases and J lost 6 bases. The CDR3 spells CSVRQGGQPQHF. The CDR3 DNA reads TGCAGCGTTCGACAGGGGGGTCAGCCCCAGCATTTT.

In its sample, this clonotype was seen a few times. The chain carries TRBV20-1 and TRBJ2-5; D may correspond to TRBD1 or TRBD2 (5 bases each). The length of the CDR3 is 12 residues. The germline gives CDR1 DFQATT, CDR2 SNEGSKA (reference sequence). Deletions cut 6 bases from V and 3 bases from J, with 11 bases between. Here the CDR3 reads CSARGGEETQYF. CDR3 in DNA: TGCAGTGCCCGGGGCGGCGAAGAGACCCAGTACTTC.

V usage is TRBV7-9 and J usage is TRBJ2-2; no clear D gene. Germline CDR1 is SEHNR and CDR2 is FQNEAQ (reference sequence). This CDR3 comprises 14 residues. The ends were cut back, 5 bases at V and 3 bases at J, with 10 bases in the middle. The CDR3 is CASSLLEHTGELFF. The CDR3 DNA is TGTGCCAGCAGCCTACTCGAGCACACCGGGGAGCTGTTTTTT.

V gene TRBV18 combines with J gene TRBJ2-5, with D perhaps given as TRBD1 or TRBD2 (5 bases each). Germline lookup yields CDR1 KGHSH and CDR2 LQKENI. V was trimmed by 0 bases and J by 4 bases, leaving 9 bases between them. The CDR3 contains 14 residues. Here the CDR3 reads CASSPPGVRETQYF. The DNA for the CDR3 is TGTGCCAGCTCACCACCGGGGGTTAGAGAGACCCAGTACTTC.

The chain recombines TRBV6-6 with TRBJ2-3, with D possibly TRBD2 on 5 matching bases. Trimming took 0 bases from V and 0 from J, leaving 7 bases between them. Germline assignment: CDR1 MNHNY and CDR2 SVGAGI (reference sequence). This CDR3 comprises 15 residues. The CDR3 DNA follows: TGTGCCAGCAGTTACTCCTCGGGGAGCACAGATACGCAGTATTTT. Translating gives CASSYSSGSTDTQYF.

The gene calls are TRBV4-1 and TRBJ2-3, with 8 positions matching TRBD1. V shed 5 bases and J 5 bases; nucleotides not matched to a gene: 6. The length of the CDR3 is 14 residues. The germline gives CDR1 MGHRA, CDR2 YSYEKL. CDR3 amino acids: CASSSRTGIDTQYF. CDR3 coding DNA: TGCGCCAGCAGCTCCAGGACAGGGATAGATACGCAGTATTTT.

The V gene is TRBV29-1, the J gene TRBJ1-5; maybe TRBD1 (6 bases). CDR1 and CDR2 from the germline V gene are SQVTM and ANQGSEA. V dropped 1 base and J dropped 7 bases, with 11 bases sitting between them. This CDR3 contains 13 residues. CDR3 residues: CSVEGGQGQPQHF. The CDR3 coding sequence is TGCAGCGTTGAAGGAGGGCAGGGGCAGCCCCAGCATTTT.

The chain employs TRBV7-9 and TRBJ2-1, with D perhaps TRBD1 (6 bases). Looked up from germline, CDR1 is SEHNR and CDR2 is FQNEAQ (reference sequence). V dropped 2 bases and J dropped 5 bases, with 13 bases sitting between them. The CDR3 runs 15 residues. CDR3 bases: TGTGCCAGCAGCTTAATGGGGGCTTCAGACAATGAGCAGTTCTTC. It translates to CASSLMGASDNEQFF.

The V call is TRBV25-1, the J call TRBJ2-2; D might be TRBD1 (5 bases). Germline CDR1 and CDR2: MGHDK and SYGVNS. V was cut by 7 bases and J by 4 bases, with 10 bases left in between. This CDR3 comprises 13 residues. The CDR3 loop reads CASMGRSTGELFF. In DNA form, the CDR3 reads TGTGCCAGCATGGGGCGAAGCACCGGGGAGCTGTTTTTT.